This TCR beta chain originates from a study of Tregs in tolerant kidney transplant recipients. Libraries were prepared by immunoSEQ multiplex PCR; TCRdb keeps only in-frame clonotypes and omits some of them. The sample has over 55,000 clones, more than 70% seen once. There are 17 residues in the CDR3. V dropped 2 bases and J dropped 4; count of bases not matched to a gene: 11. Germline V gene sequence: CDR1 MNHNS, CDR2 SASEGT. The J gene is TRBJ1-5, the V gene TRBV6-1; 7 bases align to TRBD1. The sequence was obtained from a human donor in good health. Sequenced: CD4+ T cells from blood. The CDR3 bases are TGTGCCAGCAGTGAATTCGTAGGGACAGCCAAGAATCAGCCCCAGCATTTT. This codes for CASSEFVGTAKNQPQHF.